This T cell receptor (beta chain) was captured by sequencing in a study of T-cell reconstitution after alpha-beta-depleted transplantation in children. The CDR3 length is 15 residues. The J segment lost 2 bases and the V segment lost 6 bases, leaving 8 bases of the junction unmatched. Notes on the study in general: Newly produced T cells mostly accounted for T-cell counts and diversity one year post-transplant.

Preparation of the TCRbeta library involved a method that used unique molecular identifiers. TCRdb recomputed calls from the PCR reads with MiXCR, one row per CDR3 protein. The sample yields tens of thousands of distinct CDR3 sequences, 50% to 55% seen once. In its sample, this clonotype was seen once. Its antigen is as yet unknown. The source of this sequence is a boy under two years old with SCID, due to receive a stem cell transplant. The sequencing used peripheral blood, collected before TCRalphabeta/CD19-depleted stem cell transplant. The rearrangement uses TRBV12-3 or TRBV12-4 and TRBJ2-3; 7 bases agree with TRBD1. This CDR3 reads CASSAGTVYTDTQYF. The CDR3 nucleotides are TGTGCCAGCAGCGCCGGGACAGTATACACAGATACGCAGTATTTT.